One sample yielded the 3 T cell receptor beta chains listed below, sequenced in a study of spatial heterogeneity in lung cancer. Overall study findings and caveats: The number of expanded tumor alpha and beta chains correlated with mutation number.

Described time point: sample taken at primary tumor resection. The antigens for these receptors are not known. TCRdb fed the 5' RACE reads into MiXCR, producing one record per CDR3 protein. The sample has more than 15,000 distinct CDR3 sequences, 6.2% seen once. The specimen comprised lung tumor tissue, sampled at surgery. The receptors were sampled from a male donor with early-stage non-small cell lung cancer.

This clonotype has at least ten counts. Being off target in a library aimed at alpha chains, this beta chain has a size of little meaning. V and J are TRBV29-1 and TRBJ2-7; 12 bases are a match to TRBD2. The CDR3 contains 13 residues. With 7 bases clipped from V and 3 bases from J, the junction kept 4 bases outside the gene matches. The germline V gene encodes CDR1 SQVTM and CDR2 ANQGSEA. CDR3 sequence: CSAILAGGYEQYF. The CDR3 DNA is TGCAGCGCAATACTAGCGGGAGGCTACGAGCAGTACTTC.

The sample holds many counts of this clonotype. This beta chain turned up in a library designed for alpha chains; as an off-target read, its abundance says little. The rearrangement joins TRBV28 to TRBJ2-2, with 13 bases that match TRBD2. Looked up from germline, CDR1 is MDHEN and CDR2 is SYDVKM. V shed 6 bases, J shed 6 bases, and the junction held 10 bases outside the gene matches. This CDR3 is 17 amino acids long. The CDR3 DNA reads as TGTGCCAGCAGACTCATGACTAGCGGGAGGTTGGCCGGGGAGCTGTTTTTT. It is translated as CASRLMTSGRLAGELFF. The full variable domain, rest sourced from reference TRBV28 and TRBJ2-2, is DVKVTQSSRYLVKRTGEKVFLECVQDMDHENMFWYRQDPGLGLRLIYFSYDVKMKEKGDIPEGYSVSREKKERFSLILESASTNQTSMYLCASRLMTSGRLAGELFFGEGSRLTVL.

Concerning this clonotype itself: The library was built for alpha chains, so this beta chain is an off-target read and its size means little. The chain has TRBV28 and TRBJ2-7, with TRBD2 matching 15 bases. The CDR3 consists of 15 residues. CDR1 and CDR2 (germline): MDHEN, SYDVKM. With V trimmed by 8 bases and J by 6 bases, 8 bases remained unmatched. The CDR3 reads CASSAPGLAGGEQYF. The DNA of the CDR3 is TGTGCCAGCTCAGCCCCGGGACTAGCGGGAGGCGAGCAGTACTTC.